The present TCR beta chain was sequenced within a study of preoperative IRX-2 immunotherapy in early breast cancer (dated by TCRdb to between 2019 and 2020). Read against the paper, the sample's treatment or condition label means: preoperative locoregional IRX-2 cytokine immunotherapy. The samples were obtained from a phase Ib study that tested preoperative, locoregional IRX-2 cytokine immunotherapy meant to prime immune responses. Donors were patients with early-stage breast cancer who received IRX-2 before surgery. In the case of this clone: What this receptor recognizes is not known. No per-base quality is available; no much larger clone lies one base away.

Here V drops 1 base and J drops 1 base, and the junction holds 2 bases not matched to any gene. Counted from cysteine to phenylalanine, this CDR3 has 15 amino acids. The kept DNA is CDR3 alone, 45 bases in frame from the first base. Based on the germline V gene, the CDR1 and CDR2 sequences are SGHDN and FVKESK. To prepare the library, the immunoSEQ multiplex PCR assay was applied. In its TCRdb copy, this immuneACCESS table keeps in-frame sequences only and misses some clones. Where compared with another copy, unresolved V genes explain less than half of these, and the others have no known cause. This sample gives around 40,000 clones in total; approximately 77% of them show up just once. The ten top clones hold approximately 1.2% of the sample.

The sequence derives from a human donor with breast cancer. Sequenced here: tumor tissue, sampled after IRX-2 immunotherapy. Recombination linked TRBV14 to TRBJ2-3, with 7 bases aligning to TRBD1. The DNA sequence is TGTGCCAGCAGCCAAGTCGACAGGGGCACAGATACGCAGTATTTT. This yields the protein CASSQVDRGTDTQYF. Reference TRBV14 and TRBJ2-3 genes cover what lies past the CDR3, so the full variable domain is EAGVTQFPSHSVIEKGQTVTLRCDPISGHDNLYWYRRVMGKEIKFLLHFVKESKQDESGMPNNRFLAERTGGTYSTLKVQPAELEDSGVYFCASSQVDRGTDTQYFGPGTRLTVL.